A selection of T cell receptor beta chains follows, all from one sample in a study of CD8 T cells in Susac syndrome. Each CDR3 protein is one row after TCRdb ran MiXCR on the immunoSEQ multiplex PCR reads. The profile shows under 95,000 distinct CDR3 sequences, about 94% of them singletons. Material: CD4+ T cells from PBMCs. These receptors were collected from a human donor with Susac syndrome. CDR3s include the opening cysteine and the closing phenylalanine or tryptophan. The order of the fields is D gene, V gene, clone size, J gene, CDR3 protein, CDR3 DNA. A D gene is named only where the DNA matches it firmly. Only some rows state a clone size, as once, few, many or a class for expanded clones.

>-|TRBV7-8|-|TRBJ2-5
CASSLNSVLPRETQYF
TGTGCCAGCAGCTTGAATAGCGTCCTTCCGCGGGAGACCCAGTACTTC
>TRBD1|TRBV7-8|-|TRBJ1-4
CASSTRQGNEKLFF
TGTGCCAGCAGCACGCGACAGGGGAATGAAAAACTGTTTTTT
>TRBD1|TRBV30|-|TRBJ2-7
CAWSAQTGGEHF
TGTGCCTGGAGTGCCCAGACAGGGGGCGAGCACTTC
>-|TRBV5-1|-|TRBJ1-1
CASSLYGPNTEAFF
TGCGCCAGCAGCTTGTACGGGCCGAACACTGAAGCTTTCTTT
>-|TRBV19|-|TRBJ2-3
CASKDYTTTDTQYF
TGTGCCAGTAAGGACTACACCACCACAGATACGCAGTATTTT
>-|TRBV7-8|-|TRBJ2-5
CASSSWTDLGETQYF
TGTGCCAGCAGCTCCTGGACAGACCTGGGCGAGACCCAGTACTTC
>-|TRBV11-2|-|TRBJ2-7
CASSLGQGAVHEQYF
TGTGCCAGCAGCTTAGGCCAGGGCGCGGTACACGAGCAGTACTTC
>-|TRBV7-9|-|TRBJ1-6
CASSKRTPIESPLHF
TGTGCCAGCAGCAAGCGGACCCCAATTGAATCACCCCTCCACTTT
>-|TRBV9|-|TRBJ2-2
CASSEGGVAGELFF
TGTGCCAGCAGCGAGGGGGGGGTGGCCGGGGAGCTGTTTTTT
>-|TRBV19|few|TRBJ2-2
CASRRGTGELFF
TGTGCCAGTAGGCGGGGAACCGGGGAGCTGTTTTTT
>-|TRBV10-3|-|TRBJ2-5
CAISREGQSQETQYF
TGTGCCATCAGCCGGGAGGGACAGAGCCAAGAGACCCAGTACTTC
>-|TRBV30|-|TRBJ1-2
CVLWATPNYGYTF
TGTGTCCTGTGGGCCACGCCGAACTATGGCTACACCTTC
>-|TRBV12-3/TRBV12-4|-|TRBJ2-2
CASSLEGKGAGELFF
TGTGCCAGCAGTTTGGAGGGAAAGGGGGCCGGGGAGCTGTTTTTT
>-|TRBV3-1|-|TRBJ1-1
CASSRDTEAFF
TGTGCCAGCAGCCGGGACACTGAAGCTTTCTTT
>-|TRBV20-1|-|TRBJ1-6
CSAGYSPLHF
TGCAGCGCAGGGTATTCACCCCTCCACTTT
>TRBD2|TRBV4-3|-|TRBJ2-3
CASSHLAGGPVTQYF
TGCGCCAGCAGCCATCTAGCGGGGGGGCCTGTTACGCAGTATTTT
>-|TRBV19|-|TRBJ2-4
CASSIKLLPRDIQYF
TGTGCCAGTAGTATTAAATTACTCCCGAGGGACATTCAGTACTTC
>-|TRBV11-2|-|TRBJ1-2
CASSLEPWPLMDYGYTF
TGTGCCAGCAGCTTAGAGCCATGGCCCTTGATGGACTATGGCTACACCTTC
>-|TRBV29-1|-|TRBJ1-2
CSVEERGLTNYGYTF
TGCAGCGTTGAAGAGCGGGGCCTAACTAACTATGGCTACACCTTC
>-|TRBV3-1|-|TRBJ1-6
CASSQDPGNNNSPLHF
TGTGCCAGCAGCCAAGATCCGGGGAACAATAATTCACCCCTCCACTTT
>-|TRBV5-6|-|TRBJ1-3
CASSWDYSGNTIYF
TGTGCCAGCAGCTGGGACTACTCTGGAAACACCATATATTTT
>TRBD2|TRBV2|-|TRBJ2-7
CASSEAVLAREQYF
TGTGCCAGCAGTGAAGCGGTACTAGCGCGAGAGCAGTACTTC
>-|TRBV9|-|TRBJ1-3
CASSIGRSSGNTIYF
TGTGCCAGCAGCATTGGACGGAGCTCTGGAAACACCATATATTTT
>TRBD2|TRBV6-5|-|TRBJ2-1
CASSLAGVRFF
TGTGCCAGCAGTCTAGCGGGAGTACGATTCTTC
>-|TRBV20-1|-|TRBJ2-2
CSARGQGRVTGELFF
TGCAGTGCTAGAGGGCAGGGGAGGGTCACCGGGGAGCTGTTTTTT
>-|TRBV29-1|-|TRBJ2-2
CSVEDQTAGELFF
TGCAGCGTTGAAGATCAAACAGCCGGGGAGCTGTTTTTT
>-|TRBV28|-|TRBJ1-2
CASSPRADYGYTF
TGTGCCAGCAGTCCCCGGGCAGACTATGGCTACACCTTC
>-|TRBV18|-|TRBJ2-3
CASSPPGGRADTQYF
TGTGCCAGCTCACCACCGGGGGGCCGGGCAGATACGCAGTATTTT
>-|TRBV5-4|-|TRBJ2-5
CASRTEVGQETQYF
TGTGCCAGCCGAACAGAGGTGGGCCAAGAGACCCAGTACTTC
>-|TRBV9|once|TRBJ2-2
CASSVGSDLYTGELFF
TGTGCCAGCAGCGTAGGGTCTGACCTCTACACCGGGGAGCTGTTTTTT
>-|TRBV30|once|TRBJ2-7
CAWSVPVEPYEQYF
TGTGCCTGGAGTGTACCAGTGGAGCCCTACGAGCAGTACTTC
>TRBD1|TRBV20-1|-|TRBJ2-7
CSAGTYRGNYEQYF
TGCAGTGCTGGCACGTACAGGGGAAACTACGAGCAGTACTTC
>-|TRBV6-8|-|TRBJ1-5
CAKQGTVSNQPQHF
TGTGCCAAGCAGGGAACGGTTAGCAATCAGCCCCAGCATTTT